The 4 T cell receptor beta chains below come from one sample, sequenced in a study of T-cell reconstitution after alpha-beta-depleted transplantation in children. The library targeted TCRbeta and was prepared with unique molecular identifiers. TCRdb processed the PCR reads anew with MiXCR; each CDR3 protein has one entry. The data hold roughly 570,000 distinct CDR3 sequences, with roughly a quarter observed a single time. Specimen: PBMCs, collected before TCRalphabeta/CD19-depleted stem cell transplant. The source of these receptors is a boy in the first two years of life with Wiskott-Aldrich syndrome, due to receive a stem cell transplant.

This clonotype has only a few counts. The chain joins TRBV9 to TRBJ2-3; D possibly uses TRBD1 or TRBD2 (6 bases each). V was clipped by 0 bases and J by 3 bases, with 14 bases between them. The CDR3 totals 16 residues. Per the germline V gene, CDR1 is SGDLS and CDR2 is YYNGEE. The CDR3 spells CASSVDGGGGTDTQYF. Written as DNA, the CDR3 is TGTGCCAGCAGCGTAGATGGCGGAGGGGGGACAGATACGCAGTATTTT. The variable domain in full, with the rest retrieved from reference TRBV9 and TRBJ2-3, is DSGVTQTPKHLITATGQRVTLRCSPRSGDLSVYWYQQSLDQGLQFLIQYYNGEERAKGNILERFSAQQFPDLHSELNLSSLELGDSALYFCASSVDGGGGTDTQYFGPGTRLTVL.

This clonotype was seen a handful of times. The chain recombines TRBV4-1 with TRBJ2-1; 12 nucleotides line up with TRBD2. Germline CDR1 is MGHRA and CDR2 is YSYEKL. The V segment lost 4 bases and the J segment 6 bases; nucleotides outside the gene matches: 10. CDR3 size: 17 residues. The DNA for the CDR3 is TGCGCCAGCAGCCCCAAGTGGACTAGCGGGACAATCAATGAGCAGTTCTTC. Translated, it gives CASSPKWTSGTINEQFF.

This clonotype appeared once. V gene TRBV14 combines with J gene TRBJ1-2, with D possibly TRBD1 on 6 matching bases. The CDR3 is 16 residues long. With 0 bases removed from V and 0 bases from J, the gap between germline ends came to 11 bases. Per the germline V gene, CDR1 is SGHDN and CDR2 is FVKESK. CDR3 sequence: CASSQDLGGANYGYTF. The CDR3 region has the DNA TGTGCCAGCAGCCAAGATCTCGGGGGCGCTAACTATGGCTACACCTTC.

This clonotype was seen a handful of times. The rearrangement uses TRBV20-1 and TRBJ1-1; perhaps TRBD1 as D (6 bases). The germline V gene encodes CDR1 DFQATT and CDR2 SNEGSKA (reference sequence). The CDR3 has 14 amino acids. Trimming pared 3 bases from V and 1 base from J, leaving 12 bases between. The CDR3 bases are TGCAGTGCTAGGAAGACAGGATCGAACACTGAAGCTTTCTTT. Amino acids: CSARKTGSNTEAFF.